This T cell receptor (beta chain) was captured by sequencing in a study of T cells after yellow fever vaccination. For the study at large: SMART-Seq v4 Ultra Low Input prepared libraries from low-cell fractions.

A 5'RACE template-switching step, the method used to make TCR cDNA, added a universal primer site and UMIs. TCRdb called the 5' RACE reads again in MiXCR, with one record for every CDR3 protein. The data show almost 30,000 distinct CDR3 sequences, with around 5% seen just once and approximately 39% held by the top ten. This clonotype was counted many times. The specimen comprised CD8+ T cells sorted from PBMCs, sampled 10 days after the yellow fever booster vaccination. The TCR comes from a man aged 25 to 45 who received the YFV17D yellow fever vaccine.

The CDR3 is CASSEEGRAYEQYF. The CDR3 nucleotides are TGTGCCAGCAGTGAAGAGGGAAGGGCCTACGAGCAGTACTTC. The chain is built from TRBV6-1 and TRBJ2-7; D call uncertain. V was clipped by 1 base and J by 2 bases, with 9 bases between them. CDR3 length: 14 amino acids. Germline V gives CDR1 MNHNS, CDR2 SASEGT.